Shown below are 6 T cell receptor beta chains from a single sample sequenced in a study of response to subunit inactivated influenza vaccine. From the RT-PCR reads, TCRdb called clonotypes with MiXCR, one entry per CDR3 protein. The sample lists over 800,000 distinct CDR3 sequences; over 20% were seen once. Source: PBMCs from blood, taken 4 to 6 days after vaccination. These receptors all come from a man aged 50 to 60 who received an inactivated influenza vaccine.

This clonotype has more than one count but fewer than ten. The rearrangement links TRBV29-1 to TRBJ2-1, with a possible D match to TRBD2 (6 bases). The CDR3 spans 16 residues. CDR1 and CDR2 from the germline V gene are SQVTM and ANQGSEA. Trimming shortened V by 3 bases and J by 5 bases, and 20 bases separated the two germline ends. CDR3 nucleotides: TGCAGCGTTGAGGGGACTTTCGGAATATTAAACAATGAGCAGTTCTTC. Protein sequence: CSVEGTFGILNNEQFF.

This clonotype was seen only a few times. The CDR3 protein is CSAIGAFYEQYF. CDR3 sequence (DNA): TGCAGTGCTATAGGAGCCTTTTACGAGCAGTACTTC. The chain couples TRBV20-1 to TRBJ2-7; no reliable D call. Germline V gene lookup returns CDR1 DFQATT and CDR2 SNEGSKA (reference sequence). The CDR3 is made up of 12 amino acids. V dropped 4 bases and J dropped 4 bases, with 11 bases sitting between them.

This clonotype was detected only a few times. The J gene is TRBJ2-6, the V gene TRBV12-3 or TRBV12-4, with 9 bases fitting TRBD1. V lost 1 base to trimming and J lost 0 bases; unmatched junction nucleotides: 7. The CDR3 runs to 19 residues. CDR3 DNA: TGTGCCAGCAGTTTAGGGACAGGGGTTTGGATCTCTGGGGCCAACGTCCTGACTTTC. Its protein product is CASSLGTGVWISGANVLTF.

This chain joins TRBV6-1 and TRBJ1-4; a possible D gene is TRBD1 (5 bases). The V end lost 6 bases, the J end lost 4 bases, and 12 bases lay between the germline ends. The CDR3 spans 14 residues. The germline gives CDR1 MNHNS, CDR2 SASEGT. The CDR3 loop reads CASSPTGGNEKLFF. As DNA, the CDR3 is TGTGCCAGCAGCCCGACTGGGGGTAATGAAAAACTGTTTTTT.

With regard to this clonotype: Germline is not matched at one junction end, which may reflect a read error. The rearrangement uses TRBV28 and TRBJ1-2; possibly TRBD1 for D (6 bases). CDR3 size: 12 residues. Per the germline V gene, CDR1 is MDHEN and CDR2 is SYDVKM. The CDR3 sequence is CASGLQGYGYTF. The DNA of the CDR3 is TGTGCCAGCGGTTTACAGGGCTATGGCTACACCTTC.

This clonotype was seen only a few times. The V gene is TRBV20-1, the J gene TRBJ2-5; D not resolved. Trimming removed 7 bases at V and 2 bases at J, with 11 bases between. Per germline, CDR1 DFQATT and CDR2 SNEGSKA (reference sequence). This CDR3 contains 12 residues. CDR3 bases: TGCAGTGTAGTTTCAGAACAAGAGACCCAGTACTTC. It codes for CSVVSEQETQYF.